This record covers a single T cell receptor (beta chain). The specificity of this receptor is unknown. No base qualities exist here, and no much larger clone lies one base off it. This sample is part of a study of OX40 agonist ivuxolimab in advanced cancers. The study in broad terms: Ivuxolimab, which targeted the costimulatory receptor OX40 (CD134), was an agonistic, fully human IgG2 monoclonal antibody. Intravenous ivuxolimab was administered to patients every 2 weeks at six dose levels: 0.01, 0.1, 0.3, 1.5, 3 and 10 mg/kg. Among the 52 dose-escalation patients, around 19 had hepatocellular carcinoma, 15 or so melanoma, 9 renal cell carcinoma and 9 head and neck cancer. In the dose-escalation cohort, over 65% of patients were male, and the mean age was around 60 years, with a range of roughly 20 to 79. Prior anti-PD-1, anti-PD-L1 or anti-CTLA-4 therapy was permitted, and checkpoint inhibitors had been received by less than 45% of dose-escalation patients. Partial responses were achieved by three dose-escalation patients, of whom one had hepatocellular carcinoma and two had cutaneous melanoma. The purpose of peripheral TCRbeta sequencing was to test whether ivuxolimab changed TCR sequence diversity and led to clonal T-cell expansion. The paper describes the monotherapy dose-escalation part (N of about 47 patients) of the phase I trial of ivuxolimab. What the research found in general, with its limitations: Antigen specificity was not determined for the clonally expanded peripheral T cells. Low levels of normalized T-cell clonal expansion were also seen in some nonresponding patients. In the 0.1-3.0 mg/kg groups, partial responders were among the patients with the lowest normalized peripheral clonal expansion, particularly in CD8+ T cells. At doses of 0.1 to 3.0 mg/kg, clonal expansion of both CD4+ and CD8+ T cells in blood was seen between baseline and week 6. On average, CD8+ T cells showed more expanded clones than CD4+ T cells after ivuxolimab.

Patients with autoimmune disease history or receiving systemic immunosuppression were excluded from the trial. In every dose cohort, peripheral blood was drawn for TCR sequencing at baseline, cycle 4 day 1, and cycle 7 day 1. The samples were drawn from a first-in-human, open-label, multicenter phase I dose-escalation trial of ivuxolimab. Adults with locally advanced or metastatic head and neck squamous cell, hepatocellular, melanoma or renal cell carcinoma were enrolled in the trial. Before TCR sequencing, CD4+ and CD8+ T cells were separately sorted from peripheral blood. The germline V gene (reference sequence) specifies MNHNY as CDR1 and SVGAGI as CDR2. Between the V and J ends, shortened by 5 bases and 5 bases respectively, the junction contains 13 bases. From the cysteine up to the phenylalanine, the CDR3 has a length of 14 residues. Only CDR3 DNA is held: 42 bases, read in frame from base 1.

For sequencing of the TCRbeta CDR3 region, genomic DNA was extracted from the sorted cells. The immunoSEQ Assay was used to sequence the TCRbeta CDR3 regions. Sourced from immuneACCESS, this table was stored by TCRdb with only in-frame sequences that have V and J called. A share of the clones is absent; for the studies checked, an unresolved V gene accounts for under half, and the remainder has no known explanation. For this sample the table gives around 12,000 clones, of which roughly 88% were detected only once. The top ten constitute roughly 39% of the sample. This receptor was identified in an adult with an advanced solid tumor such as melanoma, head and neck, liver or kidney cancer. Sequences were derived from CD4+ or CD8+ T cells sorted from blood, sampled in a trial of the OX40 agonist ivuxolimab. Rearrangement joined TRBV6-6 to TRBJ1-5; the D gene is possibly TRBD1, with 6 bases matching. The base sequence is TGTGCCAGCAGTAACCGGGCAGGGGATCAGCCCCAGCATTTT. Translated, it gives CASSNRAGDQPQHF.